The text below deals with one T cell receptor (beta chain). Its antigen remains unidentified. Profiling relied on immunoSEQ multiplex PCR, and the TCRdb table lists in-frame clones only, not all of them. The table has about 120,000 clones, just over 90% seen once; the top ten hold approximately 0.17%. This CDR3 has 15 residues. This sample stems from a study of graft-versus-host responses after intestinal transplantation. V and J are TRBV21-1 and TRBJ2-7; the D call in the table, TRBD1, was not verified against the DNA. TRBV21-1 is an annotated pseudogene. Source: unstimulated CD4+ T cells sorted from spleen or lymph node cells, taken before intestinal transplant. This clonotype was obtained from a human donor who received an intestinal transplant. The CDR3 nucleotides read TGTGCCAGCAGCAAAGTTAGACAGGGGCTCCGGGAGCAGTACTTC. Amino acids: CASSKVRQGLREQYF.